This T cell receptor beta chain was sequenced in a study of metastatic and nonmetastatic thyroid tumors. Study in general: The comparison covered peripheral blood and tumor or nodule tissue in malignant and benign thyroid patients. Study outcomes and limitations: The study reportedly found significantly higher TCR beta diversity in malignant thyroid tumors than benign nodules, in blood and tumor.

V was cut by 1 base and J by 2 bases, with 6 bases left in between. Per germline, CDR1 DFQATT and CDR2 SNEGSKA (reference sequence). The CDR3 sequence is 12 residues long. In this sample, this clone turned up many times. Its target is unknown. Patients underwent thyroid surgery, and none had received any treatment before it. Source study methods: In papillary thyroid cancer, a distant-metastasis classifier was built using CDR3 differences across clinicopathological groups. TCRdb re-clonotyped the PCR reads through MiXCR. The V and J calls and clone size come from TCRdb's table, not from the authors' own analysis. The sample records some 13,000 clones, under 35% being singletons.

J is TRBJ2-7 and V is TRBV20-1; D not resolved. This receptor was identified in a female donor with papillary thyroid cancer or a benign thyroid nodule (not recorded which). Some clones in this sample may be carry-over from other donors' samples. The specimen sequenced was tumor tissue. This CDR3 reads CSARAATYEQYF. In DNA, the CDR3 is TGCAGTGCTAGAGCCGCCACCTACGAGCAGTACTTC.